Shown below are 26 T cell receptor beta chains from a single sample sequenced in a study of T cell repertoires in cytomegalovirus infection. Their cognate antigens are unknown. TCRdb processed the reads anew with MiXCR; each CDR3 protein has one entry. Of about 570,000 distinct CDR3 sequences detected, approximately 40% appear once; the ten largest clones hold around 48%. The sequencing here drew on cultured PBMCs, taken from culture after CMV antigen stimulation. These receptors originate from a human donor in good health (CMV status not recorded). Some clones in this sample may be carry-over from other donors' samples.

V and J are TRBV11-2 and TRBJ1-1; D is uncertain. CDR3 length equals 13 residues. V was pared by 3 bases and J by 6 bases, with 11 bases between. CDR1 SGHAT and CDR2 FQNNGV come from the germline V gene. The chain's CDR3 is CASSFIRRAEAFF. The CDR3, as DNA: TGTGCCAGCAGCTTTATACGACGGGCTGAAGCTTTCTTT.

This clonotype has just a few counts. The chain combines TRBV7-4 with TRBJ1-4, with D perhaps matching TRBD1 (5 bases). The ends were cut back, 1 base at V and 8 bases at J, with 11 bases in the middle. The germline V gene has CDR1 SGHVT and CDR2 SQSDAQ. There are 14 residues in the CDR3. CDR3: CASSLVGQEEKLFF. Here the CDR3 DNA reads TGTGCCAGCAGCTTAGTCGGACAAGAGGAAAAACTGTTTTTT.

This clonotype was seen a handful of times. The V call is TRBV4-1, the J call TRBJ1-1; D remains unclear. Looked up from germline, CDR1 is MGHRA and CDR2 is YSYEKL. V was pared by 1 base and J by 4 bases, with 10 bases between. The CDR3 length is 14 residues. The DNA of the CDR3 is TGCGCCAGCAGCCAAGCCCCAGTAGGCACTGAAGCTTTCTTT. Protein sequence: CASSQAPVGTEAFF.

This chain links TRBV4-1 with TRBJ2-1; D might be TRBD1 (6 bases). Germline loops: CDR1 MGHRA, CDR2 YSYEKL. With 4 bases removed from V and 3 bases from J, the gap between germline ends came to 19 bases. The CDR3 has 17 amino acids. CDR3: CASSRTRGPTYYNEQFF. The CDR3 DNA sequence: TGCGCCAGCAGCCGCACCAGGGGTCCAACCTACTACAATGAGCAGTTCTTC.

The genes are TRBV7-2 and TRBJ2-5, with D possibly TRBD1 on 6 matching bases. CDR1 and CDR2 (germline): SGHTA, FQGNSA. Trimming took 5 bases from V and 4 from J, leaving 14 bases between them. The CDR3 has 14 residues. The DNA for the CDR3 is TGTGCCAGCAGCCTACAGGGTTGGGCAGAGACCCAGTACTTC. Translating gives CASSLQGWAETQYF. The full variable domain, rest sourced from reference TRBV7-2 and TRBJ2-5, is GAGVSQSPSNKVTEKGKDVELRCDPISGHTALYWYRQSLGQGLEFLIYFQGNSAPDKSGLPSDRFSAERTGGSVSTLTIQRTQQEDSAVYLCASSLQGWAETQYFGPGTRLLVL.

The table lists this clonotype with a few counts. The V gene is TRBV4-1, the J gene TRBJ2-5; D gene uncertain. V gave up 0 bases and J gave up 2 bases, with 13 bases separating them. The germline gives CDR1 MGHRA, CDR2 YSYEKL. The CDR3 runs 16 residues. CDR3 region: CASSQDDVSPQETQYF. The CDR3 DNA reads TGCGCCAGCAGCCAAGATGACGTGTCCCCTCAAGAGACCCAGTACTTC.

J is TRBJ2-7 and V is TRBV7-8; D is possibly TRBD2 (7 bases). The V and J ends lost 6 bases and 4 bases respectively, with 22 bases between them. The CDR3 is 16 amino acids. In germline, CDR1 is SGHVS, CDR2 FQNEAQ. The CDR3 loop reads CASSKGGGQYMYEQYF. The DNA for the CDR3 is TGTGCCAGCAGTAAGGGGGGGGGCCAATATATGTACGAGCAGTACTTC.

This clonotype occurred a few times. This chain joins TRBV7-8 and TRBJ2-3, with 9 bases matching TRBD1. J gave up 3 bases and V 3 bases, and 10 bases lay outside the gene matches. The germline gives CDR1 SGHVS, CDR2 FQNEAQ. The CDR3 runs to 17 residues. The CDR3 loop reads CASSLGTYRGRTDTQYF. CDR3 nucleotide sequence: TGTGCCAGCAGCTTGGGGACCTACAGGGGGCGAACAGATACGCAGTATTTT.

The V and J genes are TRBV28 and TRBJ1-5; D not resolved. Germline assignment: CDR1 MDHEN and CDR2 SYDVKM. CDR3 length equals 13 residues. Trimming removed 6 bases at V and 5 bases at J, with 11 bases between. CDR3 region: CASRGQMDQPQHF. The CDR3 coding sequence is TGTGCCAGCAGAGGTCAGATGGATCAGCCCCAGCATTTT. Looking up the rest from reference TRBV28 and TRBJ1-5 gives the full variable domain: DVKVTQSSRYLVKRTGEKVFLECVQDMDHENMFWYRQDPGLGLRLIYFSYDVKMKEKGDIPEGYSVSREKKERFSLILESASTNQTSMYLCASRGQMDQPQHFGDGTRLSIL.

V and J are TRBV6-2 or TRBV6-3 and TRBJ2-7, with D uncertain. The CDR3 spans 11 residues. The germline gives CDR1 MNHEY, CDR2 SVGEGT. The germline V and J ends were trimmed by 4 bases and 7 bases, with 8 bases remaining between them. The CDR3: CASSWYGEQYF. In DNA form, the CDR3 reads TGTGCCAGCAGTTGGTACGGAGAGCAGTACTTC.

This clonotype was found many times. The chain couples TRBV7-6 to TRBJ2-3; TRBD2 agrees at 8 bases. Germline CDR1 reads SGHVS; CDR2 reads FNYEAQ. V shed 5 bases and J 5 bases; nucleotides not matched to a gene: 6. CDR3 length equals 14 residues. The CDR3 DNA reads as TGTGCCAGCAGCCCGGGACTAGAGATAGATACGCAGTATTTT. It translates to CASSPGLEIDTQYF.

This clonotype was counted only a few times. The chain couples TRBV6-2 or TRBV6-3 to TRBJ2-7, with 8 bases aligning to TRBD1. Germline CDR1 MNHEY, CDR2 SVGEGT. The V gene end was trimmed by 5 bases and the J gene end by 2 bases; junction bases not matched to a gene: 8. The length of the CDR3 is 15 residues. This CDR3 reads CASSVEDRDAYEQYF. CDR3 coding DNA: TGTGCCAGCAGTGTTGAGGACAGGGACGCCTACGAGCAGTACTTC.

The V gene is TRBV10-3, the J gene TRBJ2-3; D is unclear. CDR1 and CDR2 (germline): ENHRY, SYGVKD. CDR3 length: 13 residues. V lost 10 bases and J 3 bases, leaving 14 bases between the germline ends. In DNA form, the CDR3 reads TGTGCCACCCAGGATACTCGGACAGATACGCAGTATTTT. As protein: CATQDTRTDTQYF.

CDR3 in amino acids: CASSQAEDTEAFF. The CDR3 nucleotides are TGCGCCAGCAGCCAAGCAGAGGACACTGAAGCTTTCTTT. V usage is TRBV4-3 and J usage is TRBJ1-1, with D hard to call. The V gene lost 1 base and the J gene lost 3 bases, with 6 bases spanning the gap. The CDR3 sequence is 13 residues long. Germline V lookup: CDR1 LGHNA, CDR2 YSLEER.

The chain combines TRBV7-9 with TRBJ2-1; TRBD2 matches 9 bases. The CDR3 loop spans 16 amino acids. The germline V gene encodes CDR1 SEHNR and CDR2 FQNEAQ (reference sequence). V gave up 5 bases and J gave up 3 bases; unmatched junction bases: 8. The CDR3 loop reads CASSPLGLAHYNEQFF. DNA for the CDR3: TGTGCCAGCAGCCCCTTAGGACTAGCGCACTACAATGAGCAGTTCTTC.

The rearrangement links TRBV9 to TRBJ2-1; perhaps TRBD2 as D (5 bases). Between the trimmed V and J ends, which lost 0 bases and 0 bases, there was a span of 10 bases. CDR1 is SGDLS and CDR2 is YYNGEE in the germline V gene. The CDR3 runs to 16 residues. CDR3 bases: TGTGCCAGCAGCGTAGGGAGCGGTCGCTCCTACAATGAGCAGTTCTTC. This codes for CASSVGSGRSYNEQFF. The full variable domain, with the rest looked up from reference TRBV9 and TRBJ2-1, is DSGVTQTPKHLITATGQRVTLRCSPRSGDLSVYWYQQSLDQGLQFLIQYYNGEERAKGNILERFSAQQFPDLHSELNLSSLELGDSALYFCASSVGSGRSYNEQFFGPGTRLTVL.

This clonotype was counted only a few times. V usage is TRBV27 and J usage is TRBJ1-2, with 7 bases identical to TRBD1. The germline V gene has CDR1 MNHEY and CDR2 SMNVEV (reference sequence). Losses at the gene ends were 6 bases for V and 8 bases for J; bases not matched to a gene: 18. The CDR3 is 16 amino acids. Here the CDR3 reads CASSRRLGTAGSGYTF. In nucleotides, the CDR3 is TGTGCCAGCAGCCGACGTTTAGGGACAGCAGGTTCAGGCTACACCTTC.

This sequence joins TRBV4-1 and TRBJ2-7; possible D gene TRBD1, 6 bases. Trimming took off 1 base at V and 5 bases at J, with 9 bases between the two ends. This CDR3 is 13 amino acids long. In germline, CDR1 is MGHRA, CDR2 YSYEKL. The CDR3: CASSQARGHEQYF. In DNA, the CDR3 is TGCGCCAGCAGCCAAGCCAGGGGCCACGAGCAGTACTTC.

The V and J genes are TRBV27 and TRBJ1-6; a possible D gene is TRBD1 (5 bases). The length of the CDR3 is 15 residues. Trimming removed 5 bases at V and 7 bases at J, with 15 bases between. The germline V gene has CDR1 MNHEY and CDR2 SMNVEV (reference sequence). The CDR3 nucleotides read TGTGCCAGCAGTCGCCGGCGACAGAAAAATTCACCCCTCCACTTT. Translating it yields CASSRRRQKNSPLHF.

The chain employs TRBV7-8 and TRBJ2-1, with 7 bases matching TRBD2. V was clipped by 3 bases and J by 10 bases; unmatched bases: 9. Germline CDR1 reads SGHVS; CDR2 reads FQNEAQ. This CDR3 is 14 amino acids long. The CDR3 coding sequence is TGTGCCAGCAGCTTTTCTAGCGGCGGTGGGGAGCAGTTCTTC. Its protein product is CASSFSSGGGEQFF.

The chain uses TRBV7-2 and TRBJ2-5, with 10 bases that match TRBD2. This CDR3 has 14 residues. After removal of 6 bases from V and 1 base from J, the junction contained 2 bases not matched to a gene. The germline gives CDR1 SGHTA, CDR2 FQGNSA. The CDR3 DNA sequence: TGTGCCAGCAGAAGCGGGGGGGGCCAAGAGACCCAGTACTTC. Its translation is CASRSGGGQETQYF.

This clonotype was detected a few times. The chain joins TRBV20-1 to TRBJ2-1; D gene uncertain. Trimming removed 7 bases from V and 6 bases from J, with 16 bases in between. Germline V CDR1 and CDR2: DFQATT, SNEGSKA (reference sequence). The CDR3 runs 13 residues. The CDR3 DNA follows: TGCAGTGGAGAAAGTGTGGTGGGCAATGAGCAGTTCTTC. It is translated as CSGESVVGNEQFF.

This clonotype has more than one count but fewer than ten. The rearrangement links TRBV12-3 or TRBV12-4 to TRBJ2-3, with TRBD2 as a possible D gene (6 bases). V shed 6 bases and J shed 8 bases, with 12 bases lying between them. The CDR3 consists of 12 residues. The CDR3 nucleotides read TGTGCCAGCAGCCCTGATAGCGGTACGCAGTATTTT. Amino acid sequence: CASSPDSGTQYF.

This clonotype was recorded a few times. J is TRBJ2-3 and V is TRBV2; D could derive from TRBD1 or TRBD2 (6 bases each). The CDR3 spans 14 residues. Germline values: CDR1 SNHLY, CDR2 FYNNEI. Trimming took off 4 bases at V and 1 base at J, with 9 bases between the two ends. The CDR3 bases are TGTGCCAGCAGTGTCCGGGGGCGCACAGATACGCAGTATTTT. Its protein product is CASSVRGRTDTQYF. The variable domain in full, with the rest retrieved from reference TRBV2 and TRBJ2-3, is EPEVTQTPSHQVTQMGQEVILRCVPISNHLYFYWYRQILGQKVEFLVSFYNNEISEKSEIFDDQFSVERPDGSNFTLKIRSTKLEDSAMYFCASSVRGRTDTQYFGPGTRLTVL.

V usage is TRBV7-8 and J usage is TRBJ2-7, with 10 bases lining up with TRBD2. This CDR3 spans 15 amino acids. CDR1 is SGHVS and CDR2 is FQNEAQ in the germline V gene. V lost 0 bases, J lost 4 bases, and 3 bases stayed unmatched. The CDR3 region is CASSLALGLAYEQYF. The CDR3 nucleotides read TGTGCCAGCAGCTTAGCCCTGGGACTAGCGTACGAGCAGTACTTC.

The rearrangement links TRBV28 to TRBJ2-7, with no clear D. Germline V gene sequence: CDR1 MDHEN, CDR2 SYDVKM. The CDR3 has 16 residues. V was clipped by 5 bases and J by 2 bases, with 19 bases between them. This CDR3 reads CASSPPRREITYEQYF. CDR3 in DNA: TGTGCCAGCAGTCCACCTCGCCGTGAGATAACCTACGAGCAGTACTTC.